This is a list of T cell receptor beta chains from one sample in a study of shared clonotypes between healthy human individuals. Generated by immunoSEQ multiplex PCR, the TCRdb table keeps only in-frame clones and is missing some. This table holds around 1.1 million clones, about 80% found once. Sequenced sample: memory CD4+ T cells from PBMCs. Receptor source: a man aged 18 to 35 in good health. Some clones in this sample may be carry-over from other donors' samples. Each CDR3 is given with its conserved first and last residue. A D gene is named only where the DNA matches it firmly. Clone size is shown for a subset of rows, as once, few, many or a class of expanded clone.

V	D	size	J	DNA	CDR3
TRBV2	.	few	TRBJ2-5	TGTGCCAGCAGCGAACAGGGTGGCGAGACCCAGTACTTC	CASSEQGGETQYF
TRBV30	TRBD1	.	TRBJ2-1	TGTGCCCGGAACAGGGGTAGTGGCAATGAGCAGTTCTTC	CARNRGSGNEQFF
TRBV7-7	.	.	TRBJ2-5	TGTGCCAGCACTCCCCTCTCGGGCGGGCCTGAAGAGACCCAGTACTTC	CASTPLSGGPEETQYF
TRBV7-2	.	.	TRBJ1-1	TGTGCCAGCAGCTTTGTGGGCACTGAAGCTTTCTTT	CASSFVGTEAFF
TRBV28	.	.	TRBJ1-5	TGTGCCAGCAGTTTATATGGGTATAGCAATCAGCCCCAGCATTTT	CASSLYGYSNQPQHF
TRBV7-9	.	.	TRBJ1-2	TGTGCCAGCAGCTTAGTCACAGGGTCCGGGACAAGACTCGATGGCTACACCTTC	CASSLVTGSGTRLDGYTF
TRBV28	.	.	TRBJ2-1	TGTGCCAGCAGTTTCCTGACAGACACCTCCTACAATGAGCAGTTCTTC	CASSFLTDTSYNEQFF
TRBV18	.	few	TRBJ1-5	TGTGCCAGCTCACCTTTTGCAGGTGTCAATCAGCCCCAGCATTTT	CASSPFAGVNQPQHF
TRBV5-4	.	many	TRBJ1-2	TGTGCCAGCCCATCCCCCGGCCAGCCCTATGGCTACACCTTC	CASPSPGQPYGYTF
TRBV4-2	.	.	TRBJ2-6	TGTGCCAGCAGCCTCTTCTCCTCTGGGGCCAACGTCCTGACTTTC	CASSLFSSGANVLTF
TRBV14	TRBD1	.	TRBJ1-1	TGTGCCAGCAGCCCGATACAGGGGAAAGGGAACACTGAAGCTTTCTTT	CASSPIQGKGNTEAFF
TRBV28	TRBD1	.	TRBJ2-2	TGTGCCAGCAGTTCCTCGGCAGGGGGTAACACCGGGGAGCTGTTTTTT	CASSSSAGGNTGELFF
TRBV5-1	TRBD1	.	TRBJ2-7	TGCGCCAGCAGCTTTATCCAGGGACAGGGGGCCTACGAGCAGTACTTC	CASSFIQGQGAYEQYF
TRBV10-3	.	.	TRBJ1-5	TGTGCCATCAGTGAGTCTCCTCGGACAGTCGGGGACAATCAGCCCCAGCATTTT	CAISESPRTVGDNQPQHF
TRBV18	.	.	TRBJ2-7	TGTGCCAGCTCACCGGACTCAGGTGAGCAGTACTTC	CASSPDSGEQYF
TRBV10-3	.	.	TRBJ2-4	TGTGCCATCAGCCAGCGAGAACGGGGGTTCGGAGACATTCAGTACTTC	CAISQRERGFGDIQYF
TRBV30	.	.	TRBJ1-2	TGTGCCTCGCGACAGGCCCTTAAGGGCTACACCTTC	CASRQALKGYTF
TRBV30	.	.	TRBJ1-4	TGTGCCTGGAGACCTACAGGGACGGGTGAAAAACTGTTTTTT	CAWRPTGTGEKLFF
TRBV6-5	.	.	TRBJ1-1	TGTGCCAGCAGTTCATTAATGAGGGGGATGAACACTGAAGCTTTCTTT	CASSSLMRGMNTEAFF
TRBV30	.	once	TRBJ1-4	TGTGCCTGGAGTGTTCAAGCTAATGAAAAACTGTTTTTT	CAWSVQANEKLFF
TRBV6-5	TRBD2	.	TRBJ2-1	TGTGCCAGCAGCCCTGCTAGCGGATCCTACAATGAGCAGTTCTTC	CASSPASGSYNEQFF
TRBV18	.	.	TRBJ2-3	TGTGCCAGCTCACCACCGGGGTTCGCAGGGGACACAGATACGCAGTATTTT	CASSPPGFAGDTDTQYF
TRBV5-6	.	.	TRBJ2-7	TGTGCCAGCAGCTTGTGGGCAGGAAATGAGCAGTACTTC	CASSLWAGNEQYF
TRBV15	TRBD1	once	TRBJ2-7	TGTGCCACCAGCAGAGAACAGGGGATCTACGAGCAGTACTTC	CATSREQGIYEQYF
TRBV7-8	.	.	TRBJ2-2	TGTGCCAGCAGCCCCCCTCACAGGGAAAACACCGGGGAGCTGTTTTTT	CASSPPHRENTGELFF
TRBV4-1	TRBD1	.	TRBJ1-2	TGCGCCAGCAGCCAAGGGACAGGGGAGCTCTATGGCTACACCTTC	CASSQGTGELYGYTF
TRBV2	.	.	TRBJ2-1	TGTGCCAGCGAGGAAGAGATCCCTCGACCTGAGCAGTTCTTC	CASEEEIPRPEQFF
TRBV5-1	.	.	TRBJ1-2	TGCGCCAGCAGCTTGGGACAGGCTAACTATGGCTACACCTTC	CASSLGQANYGYTF